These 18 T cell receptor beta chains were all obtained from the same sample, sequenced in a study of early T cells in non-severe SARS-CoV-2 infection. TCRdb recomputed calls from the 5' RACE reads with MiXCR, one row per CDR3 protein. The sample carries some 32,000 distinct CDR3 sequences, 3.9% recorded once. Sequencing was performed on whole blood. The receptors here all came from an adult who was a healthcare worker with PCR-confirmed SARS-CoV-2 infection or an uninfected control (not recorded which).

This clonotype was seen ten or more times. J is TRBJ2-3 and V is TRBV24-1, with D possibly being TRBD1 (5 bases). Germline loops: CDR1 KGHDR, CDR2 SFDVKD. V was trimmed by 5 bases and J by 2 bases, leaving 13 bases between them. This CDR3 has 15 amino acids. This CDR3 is CATSGNGAFTDTQYF. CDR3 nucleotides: TGTGCCACCAGTGGGAATGGGGCGTTCACAGATACGCAGTATTTT.

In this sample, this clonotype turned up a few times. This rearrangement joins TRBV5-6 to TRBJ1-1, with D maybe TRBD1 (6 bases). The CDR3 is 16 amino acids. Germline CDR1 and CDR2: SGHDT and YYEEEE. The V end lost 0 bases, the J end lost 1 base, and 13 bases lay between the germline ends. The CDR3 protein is CASSLGFRGGNTEAFF. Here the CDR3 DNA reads TGTGCCAGCAGCTTGGGGTTCAGGGGCGGGAACACTGAAGCTTTCTTT. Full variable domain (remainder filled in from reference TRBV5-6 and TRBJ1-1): DAGVTQSPTHLIKTRGQQVTLRCSPKSGHDTVSWYQQALGQGPQFIFQYYEEEERQRGNFPDRFSGHQFPNYSSELNVNALLLGDSALYLCASSLGFRGGNTEAFFGQGTRLTVV.

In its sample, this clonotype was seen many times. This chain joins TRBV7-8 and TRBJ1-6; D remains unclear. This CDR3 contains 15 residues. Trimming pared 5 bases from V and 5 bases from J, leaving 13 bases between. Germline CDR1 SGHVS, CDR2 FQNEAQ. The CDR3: CASSPSRPDNSPLHF. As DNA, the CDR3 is TGTGCCAGCAGCCCTTCCCGGCCGGATAATTCACCCCTCCACTTT.

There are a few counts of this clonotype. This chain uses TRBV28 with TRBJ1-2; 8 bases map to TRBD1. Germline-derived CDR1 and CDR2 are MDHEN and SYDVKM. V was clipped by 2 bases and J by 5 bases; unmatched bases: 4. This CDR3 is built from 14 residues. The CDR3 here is CASSLNQGAYGYTF. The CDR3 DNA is TGTGCCAGCAGTTTAAACCAGGGGGCATATGGCTACACCTTC.

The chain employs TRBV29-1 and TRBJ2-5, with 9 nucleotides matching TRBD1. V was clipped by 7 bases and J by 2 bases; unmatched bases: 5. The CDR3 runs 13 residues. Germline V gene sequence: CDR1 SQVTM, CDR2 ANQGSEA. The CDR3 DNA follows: TGCAGCGGGACCGGGACAGGGCAAGAGACCCAGTACTTC. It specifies CSGTGTGQETQYF.

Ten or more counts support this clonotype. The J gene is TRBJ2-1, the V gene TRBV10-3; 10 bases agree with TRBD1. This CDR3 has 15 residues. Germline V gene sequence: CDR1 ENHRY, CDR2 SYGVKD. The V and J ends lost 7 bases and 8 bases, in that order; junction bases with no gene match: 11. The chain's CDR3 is CAINPGQGVGDEQFF. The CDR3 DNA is TGTGCCATCAACCCCGGACAGGGGGTTGGCGATGAGCAGTTCTTC.

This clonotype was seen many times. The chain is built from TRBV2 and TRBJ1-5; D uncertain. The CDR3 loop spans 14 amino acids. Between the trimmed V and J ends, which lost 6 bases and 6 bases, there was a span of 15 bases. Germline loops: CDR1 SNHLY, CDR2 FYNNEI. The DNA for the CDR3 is TGTGCCAGCAGGGACCGGCTGGAGAGTCAGCCCCAGCATTTT. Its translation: CASRDRLESQPQHF.

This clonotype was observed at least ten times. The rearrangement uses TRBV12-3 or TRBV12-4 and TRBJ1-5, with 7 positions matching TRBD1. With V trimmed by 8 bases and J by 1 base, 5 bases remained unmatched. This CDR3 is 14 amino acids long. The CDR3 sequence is CASARDRSNQPQHF. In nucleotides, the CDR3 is TGTGCCAGCGCCCGGGACAGAAGCAATCAGCCCCAGCATTTT.

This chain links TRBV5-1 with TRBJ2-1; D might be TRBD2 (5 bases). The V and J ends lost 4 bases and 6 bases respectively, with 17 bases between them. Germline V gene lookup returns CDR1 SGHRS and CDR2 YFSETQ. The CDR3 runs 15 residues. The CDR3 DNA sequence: TGCGCCAGCAGCCTACCCCTGGACTCTTCCAATGAGCAGTTCTTC. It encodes CASSLPLDSSNEQFF.

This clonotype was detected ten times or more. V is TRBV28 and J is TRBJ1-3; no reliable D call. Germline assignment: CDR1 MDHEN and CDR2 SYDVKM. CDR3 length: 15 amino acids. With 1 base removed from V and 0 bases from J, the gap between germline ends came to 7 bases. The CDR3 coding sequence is TGTGCCAGCAGTTTATCCCGCCCCTCTGGAAACACCATATATTTT. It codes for CASSLSRPSGNTIYF.

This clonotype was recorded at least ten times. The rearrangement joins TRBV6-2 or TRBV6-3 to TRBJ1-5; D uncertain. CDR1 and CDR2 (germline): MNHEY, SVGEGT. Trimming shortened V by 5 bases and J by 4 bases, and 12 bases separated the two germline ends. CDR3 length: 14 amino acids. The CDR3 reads CASSPRGWNQPQHF. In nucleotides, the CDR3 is TGTGCCAGCAGTCCCCGGGGATGGAATCAGCCCCAGCATTTT.

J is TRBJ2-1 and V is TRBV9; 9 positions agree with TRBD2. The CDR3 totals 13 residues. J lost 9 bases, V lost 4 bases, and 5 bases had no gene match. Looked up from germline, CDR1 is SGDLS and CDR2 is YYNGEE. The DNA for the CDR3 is TGTGCCAGCAGCCCTGGGACTAGCTCTGAGCAGTTCTTC. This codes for CASSPGTSSEQFF. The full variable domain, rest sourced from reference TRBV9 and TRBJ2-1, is DSGVTQTPKHLITATGQRVTLRCSPRSGDLSVYWYQQSLDQGLQFLIQYYNGEERAKGNILERFSAQQFPDLHSELNLSSLELGDSALYFCASSPGTSSEQFFGPGTRLTVL.

The CDR3 bases are TGTGCCAGTTCTACGGGACAGGCAGAGACCCAGTACTTC. It translates to CASSTGQAETQYF. The V call is TRBV19, the J call TRBJ2-5, with 8 bases identical to TRBD1. CDR1 is LNHDA and CDR2 is SQIVND in the germline V gene (reference sequence). CDR3 length: 13 amino acids. V lost 8 bases, J lost 4 bases, and 6 bases stayed unmatched.

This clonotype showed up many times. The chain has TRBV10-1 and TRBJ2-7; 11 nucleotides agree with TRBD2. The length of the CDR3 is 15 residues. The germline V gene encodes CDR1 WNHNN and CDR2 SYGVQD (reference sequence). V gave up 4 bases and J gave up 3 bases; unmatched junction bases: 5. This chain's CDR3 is CASSGGLAGLYEQYF. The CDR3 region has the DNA TGCGCCAGCAGTGGAGGACTAGCGGGCCTCTACGAGCAGTACTTC.

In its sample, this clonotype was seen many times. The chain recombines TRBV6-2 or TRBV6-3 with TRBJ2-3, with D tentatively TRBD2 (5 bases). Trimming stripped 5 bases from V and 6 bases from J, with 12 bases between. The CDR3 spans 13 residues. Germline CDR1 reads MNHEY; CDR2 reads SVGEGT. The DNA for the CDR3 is TGTGCCAGCAGTCCCCGGGAAACCGATACGCAGTATTTT. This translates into CASSPRETDTQYF.

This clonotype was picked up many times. The CDR3: CAWSVQVIQYF. CDR3 DNA: TGTGCCTGGAGTGTACAGGTCATTCAGTACTTC. The chain is built from TRBV30 and TRBJ2-4, with a possible D match to TRBD1 (5 bases). CDR1 is GTSNPN and CDR2 is SVGIG in the germline V gene (reference sequence). The CDR3 is 11 residues long. V was cut by 0 bases and J by 9 bases, with 6 bases left in between.

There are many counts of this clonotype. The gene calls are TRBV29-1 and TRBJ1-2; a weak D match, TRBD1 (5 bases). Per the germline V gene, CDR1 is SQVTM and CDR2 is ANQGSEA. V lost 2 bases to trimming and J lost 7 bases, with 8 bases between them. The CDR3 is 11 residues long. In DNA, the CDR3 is TGCAGCGTTGAACAGGGAACTGGCTACACCTTC. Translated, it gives CSVEQGTGYTF.

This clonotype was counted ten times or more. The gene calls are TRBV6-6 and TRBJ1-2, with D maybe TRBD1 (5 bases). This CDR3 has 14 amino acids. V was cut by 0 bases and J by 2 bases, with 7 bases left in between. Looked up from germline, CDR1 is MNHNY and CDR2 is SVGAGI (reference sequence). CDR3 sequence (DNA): TGTGCCAGCAGTTACTCGAAGGGGAACTATGGCTACACCTTC. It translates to CASSYSKGNYGYTF.